A selection of T cell receptor beta chains follows, all from one sample in a study of chemoradiotherapy in HPV16-positive cancers. The repertoire was sequenced with immunoSEQ multiplex PCR; TCRdb's copy has only in-frame clones and lacks some. Seen here are approximately 28,000 clones, roughly nine tenths observed once, and the top ten hold about 20%. This material consisted of blood, taken from a patient who underwent chemoradiotherapy. The receptors originated from a human donor with HPV-associated anogenital cancer. The CDR3 runs from the conserved cysteine through the conserved F or W. D genes are given only for firm matches. Not every row has a clone size; where given, it reads once, few, many or a size class.

>once|TRBV30|TRBD1|TRBJ2-7
TGTGCCTGGAGTAGGACAGGGGGGTTATACGAGCAGTACTTC
CAWSRTGGLYEQYF
>-|TRBV2|-|TRBJ2-3
TGTGCCAGCCGCACGGCAGATACGCAGTATTTT
CASRTADTQYF
>-|TRBV6-4|-|TRBJ1-1
TGTGCCAGCAGTTATGCGTTGAGACAGTTACTCCTTGAAGCTTTCTTT
CASSYALRQLLLEAFF
>-|TRBV27|TRBD1|TRBJ1-3
TGTGCCAGCAGTTTCAGAGGGGGCTTTGCTGGAAACACCATATATTTT
CASSFRGGFAGNTIYF
>-|TRBV6-6|TRBD1|TRBJ2-7
TGTGCCAGCAGAAAAGGACAGGGGGCCTACGAGCAGTACTTC
CASRKGQGAYEQYF
>-|TRBV11-2|-|TRBJ2-2
TGTGCCAGCAGTCTATACAGGAACACCGGGGAGCTGTTTTTT
CASSLYRNTGELFF
>-|TRBV18|-|TRBJ2-5
TGTGCCAGCTCCTCAGGGGCCCAAGAGACCCAGTACTTC
CASSSGAQETQYF
>-|TRBV7-2|-|TRBJ1-1
TGTGCCAGCAGATCCGACAAGAACACTGAAGCTTTCTTT
CASRSDKNTEAFF
>-|TRBV5-6|-|TRBJ2-1
TGTGCCAGCAGCCGTGATTGGACGCCCGCCAGCAGGAGGAATGAGCAGTTCTTC
CASSRDWTPASRRNEQFF
>-|TRBV6-5|TRBD1|TRBJ1-5
TGTGCCAGCAGTTACGGGCAGGGGGTAAATCAGCCCCAGCATTTT
CASSYGQGVNQPQHF
>-|TRBV11-2|TRBD1|TRBJ2-1
TGTGCCAGCAGCCATCCCAAGGACAGGGGAACCAATGAGCAGTTCTTC
CASSHPKDRGTNEQFF
>once|TRBV2|-|TRBJ1-1
TGTGCCAGTCATCAGGCGGGGATGAGGACTGAAGCTTTCTTT
CASHQAGMRTEAFF
>-|TRBV18|-|TRBJ1-1
TGTGCCAGCTCACCAGGGGTCTTAAGGGATGAAGCTTTCTTT
CASSPGVLRDEAFF
>-|TRBV4-1|-|TRBJ2-1
TGCGCCAGCAGCCAAGATATCGGAGGGGGGTACGAGACTGAGCAGTTCTTC
CASSQDIGGGYETEQFF
>-|TRBV15|TRBD1|TRBJ1-2
TGTGCCACCAGCAGAGCCAGGACAGGCGGAGGGGATGGCTACACCTTC
CATSRARTGGGDGYTF
>-|TRBV5-5|TRBD2|TRBJ2-4
TGTGCCAGCAGCTTGGCTGGGTTAGCGGGGAACAAAAACATTCAGTACTTC
CASSLAGLAGNKNIQYF
>-|TRBV2|-|TRBJ1-3
TGTGCCAGCAGTGAAGTCATATCTGGAAACACCATATATTTT
CASSEVISGNTIYF
>-|TRBV18|-|TRBJ2-3
TGTGCCAGCTCACCACCGACTAGAATGACAGATACGCAGTATTTT
CASSPPTRMTDTQYF
>once|TRBV5-1|TRBD1|TRBJ1-1
TGCGCCAGCAGCGGTGGTTGGACAGGGGACACTGAAGCTTTCTTT
CASSGGWTGDTEAFF
>-|TRBV5-1|-|TRBJ2-3
TGCGCCAGCAGCCTCCGACAGGAACCCTTCAGTCGCCCTAGCACAGATACGCAGTATTTT
CASSLRQEPFSRPSTDTQYF
>-|TRBV5-1|TRBD2|TRBJ2-1
TGCGCCAGCAGCTATCGACTAGCGGGAGCAGGTGTTGAGCAGTTCTTC
CASSYRLAGAGVEQFF
>-|TRBV9|-|TRBJ1-3
TGTGCCAGCAGCGTAGCGATCCACTCTGGAAACACCATATATTTT
CASSVAIHSGNTIYF
>once|TRBV18|-|TRBJ2-1
TGTGCCAGCTCACCTACTCGGTACATAAAGAACAATGAGCAGTTCTTC
CASSPTRYIKNNEQFF
>once|TRBV15|-|TRBJ1-5
TGTGCCACCAGCGCGCAAGACGTGGGGGTTGCCCAGCCCCAGCATTTT
CATSAQDVGVAQPQHF
>-|TRBV7-9|-|TRBJ2-3
TGTGCCAGCAGCTTACCCGGGGCCGAAACAGATACGCAGTATTTT
CASSLPGAETDTQYF
>-|TRBV27|-|TRBJ2-2
TGTGCCAGCAGTTTATCAGTGGGCAGCACCGGGGAGCTGTTTTTT
CASSLSVGSTGELFF
>-|TRBV2|-|TRBJ2-5
TGTGCCAGCAGAGGGGGGCCCCACCAAGAGACCCAGTACTTC
CASRGGPHQETQYF
>-|TRBV27|-|TRBJ2-2
TGTGCCAGCACCTCCCTGGGGCGGACAGCCAACACCGGGGAGCTGTTTTTT
CASTSLGRTANTGELFF